This record covers a single TCR beta chain. This CDR3 has 13 amino acids. The V end lost 0 bases, the J end lost 3 bases, and 5 bases lay between the germline ends. Germline V CDR1 and CDR2: LGHDT, YNNKEL (reference sequence). This record comes from a study of blood T cells in healthy people across ages. Those donating, healthy Caucasian individuals from Russia, were aged roughly 6 to 95. The use of a sample-barcoded 5' primer and a J-beta primer mix characterized a second PCR of 7 to 11 cycles. TCRdb recomputed calls from the 5' RACE reads with MiXCR, one row per CDR3 protein. The sample shows 2 million or so distinct CDR3 sequences, around 48% of them seen only once.

The sequence was collected from a woman in her thirties or forties in good health. Sequenced material: blood. The chain uses TRBV3-1 and TRBJ1-2; D remains ambiguous. CDR3 bases: TGTGCCAGCAGCCAAGATTTCCACTATGGCTACACCTTC. The encoded protein is CASSQDFHYGYTF.